These 19 T cell receptor beta chains came from one sample sequenced in a study of blood T cell repertoires in COVID-19. Clones were read by immunoSEQ multiplex PCR, and TCRdb kept only the in-frame ones, dropping some. The sample lists 450,000 or so clones, roughly 89% occurring once. Sequenced sample: peripheral blood. The receptors were gathered from a man aged 18 to 29 with COVID-19, enrolled during active disease.

This clone was detected only once. The chain combines TRBV18 with TRBJ2-3; no reliable D call. Trimming pared 4 bases from V and 0 bases from J, leaving 8 bases between. This CDR3 contains 14 residues. The germline V gene encodes CDR1 KGHSH and CDR2 LQKENI. CDR3 nucleotides: TGTGCCAGCTCACGAGATATTAGCACAGATACGCAGTATTTT. Its translation is CASSRDISTDTQYF.

This chain connects TRBV24-1 to TRBJ2-1, with 14 bases identical to TRBD2. V shed 4 bases, J shed 0 bases, and the junction held 7 bases outside the gene matches. The CDR3 has 19 residues. Germline-derived CDR1 and CDR2 are KGHDR and SFDVKD. The CDR3 spells CATSETGTSGGSSYNEQFF. The CDR3 DNA is TGTGCCACCAGTGAAACCGGGACTAGCGGGGGTAGCTCCTACAATGAGCAGTTCTTC.

In its sample, this clone was seen many times. This chain connects TRBV10-2 to TRBJ1-2; D call uncertain. This CDR3 has 13 residues. With 2 bases removed from V and 8 bases from J, the gap between germline ends came to 12 bases. CDR1 and CDR2 (germline): WSHSY, SAAADI. The CDR3 region is CASSEGMTGGYTF. The CDR3 nucleotides are TGCGCCAGCAGTGAGGGAATGACTGGAGGCTACACCTTC.

Of note for this clone: At one boundary the junction diverges from the germline segment, which might be a read error. The V gene is TRBV28, the J gene TRBJ1-3; 10 bases fit TRBD1. The CDR3 extends over 16 amino acids. Germline assignment: CDR1 MDHEN and CDR2 SYDVKM. For the CDR3, the DNA is TGTGCCAGCAGTCTATGGGGGACAGGGGTAGGAAACACCATATATTTT. This encodes CASSLWGTGVGNTIYF. The variable domain in full, with the rest retrieved from reference TRBV28 and TRBJ1-3, is DVKVTQSSRYLVKRTGEKVFLECVQDMDHENMFWYRQDPGLGLRLIYFSYDVKMKEKGDIPEGYSVSREKKERFSLILESASTNQTSMYLCASSLWGTGVGNTIYFGEGSWLTVV.

The chain combines TRBV2 with TRBJ1-2; D not resolved. CDR3 length: 14 amino acids. CDR1 SNHLY and CDR2 FYNNEI come from the germline V gene. The V end lost 7 bases, the J end lost 4 bases, and 16 bases lay between the germline ends. CDR3 sequence (DNA): TGTGCCAGCAAAAACGAGGTCCGTACCTATGGCTACACCTTC. Protein: CASKNEVRTYGYTF.

This chain uses TRBV5-1 with TRBJ1-1; D call uncertain. In germline, CDR1 is SGHRS, CDR2 YFSETQ. Trimming shortened V by 4 bases and J by 5 bases, and 15 bases separated the two germline ends. The CDR3 covers 14 residues. This CDR3 reads CASSLVRGLTEAFF. CDR3 nucleotides: TGCGCCAGCAGCCTCGTCCGGGGATTAACTGAAGCTTTCTTT.

This chain joins TRBV12-3 or TRBV12-4 and TRBJ2-1, with D possibly matching TRBD1 (5 bases). The CDR3 contains 13 residues. With 6 bases removed from V and 7 bases from J, the gap between germline ends came to 13 bases. The CDR3 loop is CASRLGDGNEQFF. The CDR3 DNA reads TGTGCCAGCAGGCTAGGGGATGGTAATGAGCAGTTCTTC.

V usage is TRBV12-3 or TRBV12-4 and J usage is TRBJ1-3; D possibly corresponds to TRBD1 (5 bases). V lost 3 bases and J lost 9, with 12 bases in between. CDR3 length: 13 amino acids. The CDR3 DNA sequence: TGTGCCAGCAGTTTTTCAGGGCTGACCACCATATATTTT. Protein sequence: CASSFSGLTTIYF.

The rearrangement joins TRBV3-1 (or the pseudogene TRBV3-2) to TRBJ2-5, with TRBD2 as a possible D gene (6 bases). With 4 bases removed from V and 4 bases from J, the gap between germline ends came to 13 bases. Germline assignment: CDR1 LGHDT and CDR2 YNNKEL (reference sequence). This CDR3 has 14 amino acids. CDR3 bases: TGTGCCAGCAGCCGTGAGGGGCGGGGAGAGACCCAGTACTTC. It translates to CASSREGRGETQYF.

The genes are TRBV19 and TRBJ2-5; 15 positions agree with TRBD2. V lost 5 bases and J lost 5; bases outside the gene matches: 6. This CDR3 spans 16 amino acids. The germline gives CDR1 LNHDA, CDR2 SQIVND (reference sequence). The CDR3 is CASSPWTSGGVETQYF. CDR3 coding DNA: TGTGCCAGTAGTCCCTGGACTAGCGGGGGGGTCGAGACCCAGTACTTC.

This chain uses TRBV5-8 with TRBJ1-5; TRBD1 matches 7 bases. CDR1 SGHTS and CDR2 YDEGEE come from the germline V gene. J gave up 2 bases and V 2 bases, and 7 bases lay outside the gene matches. The CDR3 spans 16 residues. CDR3 coding DNA: TGTGCCAGCAGCTTCTACAGGGGCAGAGGCAATCAGCCCCAGCATTTT. Protein: CASSFYRGRGNQPQHF.

This clone showed up just a few times. The chain uses TRBV5-6 and TRBJ2-7; D remains ambiguous. Between the trimmed V and J ends, which lost 4 bases and 3 bases, there was a span of 11 bases. The CDR3 runs 13 residues. Germline V lookup: CDR1 SGHDT, CDR2 YYEEEE. The CDR3, as DNA: TGTGCCAGCAGCATACCACAGCTCTACGAGCAGTACTTC. Protein: CASSIPQLYEQYF.

The gene calls are TRBV5-4 and TRBJ1-4; 7 bases line up with TRBD1. With 3 bases clipped from V and 5 bases from J, the junction kept 7 bases outside the gene matches. The CDR3 has 15 amino acids. In germline, CDR1 is SGHNT, CDR2 YYREEE (reference sequence). The CDR3 reads CASSSIGTENEKLFF. The CDR3 nucleotides read TGTGCCAGCAGCTCAATCGGGACAGAGAATGAAAAACTGTTTTTT.

The chain employs TRBV11-2 and TRBJ2-1; 7 positions match TRBD1. This CDR3 has 17 amino acids. Trimming at V came to 1 base and at J to 2 bases, leaving 8 bases not matched to a gene. Germline CDR1 is SGHAT and CDR2 is FQNNGV. The CDR3 loop reads CASSLALKRGPYNEQFF. In DNA, the CDR3 is TGTGCCAGCAGCTTAGCCCTTAAGAGGGGGCCCTACAATGAGCAGTTCTTC.

CDR3 sequence (DNA): TGTGCCAGCAGCCCCTCGCTCGGTGAAAACATTCAGTACTTC. As protein: CASSPSLGENIQYF. V is TRBV11-3 and J is TRBJ2-4; D is ambiguous. Trimming shortened V by 5 bases and J by 5 bases, and 13 bases separated the two germline ends. The germline V gene has CDR1 SGHNT and CDR2 YENEEA. The CDR3 contains 14 residues.

Comments on this clone: Additional DNA sequences in this sample encode the identical CDR3. The rearrangement uses TRBV24-1 and TRBJ1-2, with 9 bases identical to TRBD1. The V gene's germline CDR1 is KGHDR and CDR2 SFDVKD. The ends lost 0 bases at V and 5 bases at J; junction bases unmatched: 0. The CDR3 has 14 amino acids. The DNA for the CDR3 is TGTGCCACCAGTGATTTGGGACAGGGGTATGGCTACACCTTC. Residues: CATSDLGQGYGYTF.

V is TRBV5-6 and J is TRBJ1-2; a possible D gene is TRBD1 (6 bases). Looked up from germline, CDR1 is SGHDT and CDR2 is YYEEEE. V lost 1 base and J lost 6, with 10 bases in between. The CDR3 runs to 13 residues. The CDR3 DNA sequence: TGTGCCAGCAGCTTGACCGCAGGGGATGGCTACACCTTC. Amino acid sequence: CASSLTAGDGYTF.

The chain carries TRBV6-5 and TRBJ1-5; TRBD1 agrees at 7 bases. V lost 6 bases, J lost 0 bases, and 2 bases stayed unmatched. The V gene's germline CDR1 is MNHEY and CDR2 SVGAGI. The CDR3 sequence is 14 residues long. CDR3: CASRWDSSNQPQHF. The CDR3 DNA reads as TGTGCCAGCAGGTGGGACAGTAGCAATCAGCCCCAGCATTTT.

This chain joins TRBV11-3 and TRBJ1-2; the D is unclear. The V end lost 10 bases, the J end lost 6 bases, and 18 bases lay between the germline ends. The length of the CDR3 is 13 residues. CDR1 and CDR2 from the germline V gene are SGHNT and YENEEA. CDR3 protein: CATLFGWVDGYTF. CDR3 bases: TGTGCCACATTATTCGGGTGGGTAGATGGCTACACCTTC.